This entry describes one T cell receptor (beta chain). This sample is part of a study of PD-L1 blockade in urothelial cancer. On the study more broadly: Males with urothelial cancer arising in the bladder constituted about 85% of the roughly 30 patients. When blood samples were assessed, the median T cell count was around 150,000.

TCRdb's copy holds only in-frame clones and misses some; the assay was immunoSEQ multiplex PCR. The table has 20,000 to 30,000 clones, 86% seen once. Germline V gene sequence: CDR1 SGHDN, CDR2 FVKESK. This CDR3 is built from 16 residues. Trimming took off 1 base at V and 0 bases at J, with 9 bases between the two ends. Patients' cancers were locally advanced or metastatic urothelial carcinomas. The study collected 1 to 8 samples per patient, pretreatment and on-treatment. The chain carries TRBV14 and TRBJ1-4; the D is unclear. The sample was PBMCs, taken around atezolizumab (anti-PD-L1) treatment. This TCR was sampled from a man aged 55 to 70 with urothelial cancer. The CDR3 reads CASSQGLSATNEKLFF. The CDR3 nucleotides read TGTGCCAGCAGCCAAGGTTTGTCGGCAACTAATGAAAAACTGTTTTTT.